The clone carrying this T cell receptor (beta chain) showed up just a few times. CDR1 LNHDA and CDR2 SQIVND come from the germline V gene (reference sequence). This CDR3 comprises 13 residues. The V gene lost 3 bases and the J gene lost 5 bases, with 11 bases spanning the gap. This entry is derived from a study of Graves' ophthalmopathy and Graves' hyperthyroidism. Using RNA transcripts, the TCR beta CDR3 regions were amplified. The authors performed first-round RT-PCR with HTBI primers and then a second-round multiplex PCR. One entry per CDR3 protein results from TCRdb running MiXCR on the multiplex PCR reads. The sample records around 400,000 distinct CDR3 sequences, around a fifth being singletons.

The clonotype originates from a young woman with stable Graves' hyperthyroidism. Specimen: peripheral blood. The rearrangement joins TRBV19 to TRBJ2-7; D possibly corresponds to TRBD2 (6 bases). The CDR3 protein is CASSMTSRNEQYF. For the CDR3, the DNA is TGTGCCAGTAGTATGACTAGTCGAAACGAGCAGTACTTC.